Listed below are T cell receptor beta chains from one sample, sequenced in a study of vaccination effects on CD4 cells after COVID-19. The antigens of these receptors remain unknown. The assay was immunoSEQ multiplex PCR, and TCRdb's table has in-frame clones only and misses some. Of tens of thousands of clones listed, roughly 74% are singletons. The source was CD4+ T cells from PBMCs cultured without peptide, collected before COVID-19 vaccination. These TCRs come from a human donor who received a COVID-19 vaccine. The CDR3 runs from the conserved cysteine through the conserved F or W.

length,V,J,CDR3
13,TRBV29-1,TRBJ2-5,CSVAPSDRGTQYF
14,TRBV19,TRBJ2-3,CASSIEGRTDTQYF
14,TRBV4-1,TRBJ2-7,CASSLDRGLGEQYF
14,TRBV6-5,TRBJ1-2,CASRDRGRLYGYTF
16,TRBV5-1,TRBJ2-2,CASSLGVDSLFGELFF
16,TRBV12-2,TRBJ1-6,CASRPAPGPYNSPLHF
14,TRBV19,TRBJ1-1,CASSIDWGGTEAFF
15,TRBV5-6,TRBJ2-7,CASSFYGQGAREQYF
13,TRBV30,TRBJ1-5,CAWSRQSNQPQHF
15,TRBV10-3,TRBJ2-7,CAIRTAGGPKDEQYF
13,TRBV6-5,TRBJ2-5,CASRRDRQETQYF
15,TRBV6-4,TRBJ1-6,CASSPGTGVHSPLHF
12,TRBV12-3/TRBV12-4,TRBJ1-2,CASSFVRGGYTF
15,TRBV6-4,TRBJ2-3,CASSDSGQGTDTQYF
14,TRBV5-6,TRBJ2-7,CASSLERGYYEQYF
12,TRBV27,TRBJ2-3,CASSSRPQAQYF
16,TRBV5-1,TRBJ1-2,CASSFSGTDGSYGYTF
11,TRBV12-3/TRBV12-4,TRBJ2-7,CASSLKNEQYF
15,TRBV5-1,TRBJ1-6,CASSLAGQGRSPLHF
15,TRBV5-8,TRBJ1-2,CASSFVPTANYGYTF
13,TRBV2,TRBJ1-2,CASNQGSNYGYTF
14,TRBV7-2,TRBJ1-2,CASSLSRGRYGYTF
18,TRBV5-1,TRBJ2-6,CASSLDGAAGSGANVLTF
13,TRBV5-4,TRBJ2-5,CASSLEGGETQYF
15,TRBV6-1,TRBJ1-4,CASSEQVATNEKLFF
13,TRBV14,TRBJ2-5,CASSQGLEETQYF
14,TRBV5-1,TRBJ2-2,CASMPLANTGELFF
13,TRBV5-4,TRBJ2-5,CASSEGGRETQYF
14,TRBV18,TRBJ1-6,CASSPEWVGSPLHF
14,TRBV18,TRBJ1-6,CASSPTGEGSPLHF
12,TRBV6-5,TRBJ2-3,CATDRMTPPKYF
13,TRBV28,TRBJ1-2,CASSLSVSHGYTF
15,TRBV5-1,TRBJ2-7,CASSLAGENPYEQYF
16,TRBV5-4,TRBJ1-1,CASTRPGQGRNTEAFF
12,TRBV5-1,TRBJ2-1,CASSTQGNEQFF
15,TRBV19,TRBJ2-1,CASTPTSELHGEQFF
13,TRBV2,TRBJ2-1,CASTRDPRDEQFF